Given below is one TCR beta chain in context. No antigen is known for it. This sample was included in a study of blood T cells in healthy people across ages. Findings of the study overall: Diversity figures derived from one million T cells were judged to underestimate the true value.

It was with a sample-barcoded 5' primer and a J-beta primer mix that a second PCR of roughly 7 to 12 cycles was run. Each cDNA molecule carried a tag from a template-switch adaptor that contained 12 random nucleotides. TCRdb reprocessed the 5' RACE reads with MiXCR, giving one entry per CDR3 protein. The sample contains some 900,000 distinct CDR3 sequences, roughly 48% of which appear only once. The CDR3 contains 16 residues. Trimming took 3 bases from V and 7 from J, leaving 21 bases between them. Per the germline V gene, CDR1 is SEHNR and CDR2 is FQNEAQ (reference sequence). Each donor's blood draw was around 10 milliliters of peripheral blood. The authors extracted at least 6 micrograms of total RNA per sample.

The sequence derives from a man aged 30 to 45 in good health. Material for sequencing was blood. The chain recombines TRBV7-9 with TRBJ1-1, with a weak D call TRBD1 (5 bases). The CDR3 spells CASSFLSGGSRSEAFF. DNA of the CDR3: TGTGCCAGCAGCTTCTTGTCCGGGGGTTCACGAAGTGAAGCTTTCTTT.